The present entry profiles one TCR beta chain with its context. The data stem from a study of blood T cell repertoires in COVID-19. Study overall: Collection of acute and convalescent COVID-19 samples took place in the United States, Italy and Spain.

V lost 1 base, J lost 2 bases, and 3 bases stayed unmatched. The CDR3 consists of 15 residues. The germline CDR1 and CDR2 sequences are SGHTA and FQGNSA. Clones were read by immunoSEQ multiplex PCR, and TCRdb kept only the in-frame ones, dropping some. The sample carries approximately 230,000 clones, roughly 90% recorded once. The sample was peripheral blood. The V and J genes are TRBV7-2 and TRBJ2-3, with TRBD2 matching 7 bases. The TCR comes from a man aged 25-45 years who had recovered from COVID-19. The CDR3 loop is CASSLGDYYTDTQYF. In DNA, the CDR3 is TGTGCCAGCAGCTTAGGGGACTACTACACAGATACGCAGTATTTT.